This T cell receptor beta chain derives from a study of T cell changes during pregnancy in multiple sclerosis. The CDR3 spans 15 residues. Germline V CDR1 and CDR2: SEHNR, FQNEAQ (reference sequence). The V gene end was trimmed by 2 bases and the J gene end by 5 bases; junction bases not matched to a gene: 9. Produced via immunoSEQ multiplex PCR; TCRdb's table is partial and in-frame only. The data contain around 66,000 clones, around nine tenths of them seen just once; the ten biggest clones take up 3% to 4%. This chain uses TRBV7-9 with TRBJ2-7; 7 nucleotides line up with TRBD1. The sequence came from a female donor in good health, enrolled as a control in a pregnancy study. The source was peripheral blood, collected in the first trimester of pregnancy. CDR3 sequence reads: CASSLRRQGPDEQYF. Written as DNA, the CDR3 is TGTGCCAGCAGCTTAAGGAGACAGGGTCCAGACGAGCAGTACTTC.